This record concerns one T cell receptor (beta chain) sequence. The antigen is unknown. The PCR had 60 Vbeta and 13 Jbeta primers. Method: immunoSEQ multiplex PCR; TCRdb's copy keeps in-frame clones and lacks some. The table includes about 200,000 clones, under 90% detected once. CDR1 and CDR2 from the germline V gene are SNHLY and FYNNEI. V was clipped by 6 bases and J by 8 bases, with 13 bases between them. The CDR3 runs to 12 residues. This sample was taken from a study of cytomegalovirus exposure and HLA in healthy donors. Study-wide results and caveats: Cytomegalovirus association was assigned to more than 150 TCR beta chains.

V is TRBV2 and J is TRBJ1-2, with a possible D match to TRBD1 (5 bases). Material for sequencing was PBMCs. This TCR came from a boy aged 2 to 10 in good health and CMV-seronegative. The CDR3: CASRRTIGGYTF. The CDR3 DNA follows: TGTGCCAGCAGGCGGACAATAGGAGGCTACACCTTC.